This T cell receptor beta chain was obtained from a study of CD8 T cells in Susac syndrome. The study, taken as a whole, reports: An acknowledgment was made by the study that its TCR sequencing and HLA analysis involved relatively few individuals.

Germline assignment: CDR1 MDHEN and CDR2 SYDVKM. Trimming left V 3 bases short and J 6 bases short, with 21 bases between. The CDR3 loop spans 17 amino acids. Random hexamers were used to reverse transcribe roughly 0.5 to 1 ug of RNA. TCR beta CDR3 was amplified by immunoSEQ covering 54 Vbeta and 13 Jbeta. TCRdb analysed the immunoSEQ multiplex PCR reads with MiXCR anew, one entry per CDR3 protein. The table has some 300,000 distinct CDR3 sequences, around 89% seen once. As for this clonotype: The antigen is not known.

This clonotype originated in a human donor with multiple sclerosis. Source material: CD8+ T cells from PBMCs. This chain connects TRBV28 to TRBJ2-1; a possible D gene is TRBD1 (6 bases). The CDR3 nucleotides are TGTGCCAGCAGTTTCAACAGGGAGTCCCCTATCCCCAATGAGCAGTTCTTC. It yields the protein CASSFNRESPIPNEQFF. Supplemented by reference TRBV28 and TRBJ2-1, the full variable domain reads DVKVTQSSRYLVKRTGEKVFLECVQDMDHENMFWYRQDPGLGLRLIYFSYDVKMKEKGDIPEGYSVSREKKERFSLILESASTNQTSMYLCASSFNRESPIPNEQFFGPGTRLTVL.